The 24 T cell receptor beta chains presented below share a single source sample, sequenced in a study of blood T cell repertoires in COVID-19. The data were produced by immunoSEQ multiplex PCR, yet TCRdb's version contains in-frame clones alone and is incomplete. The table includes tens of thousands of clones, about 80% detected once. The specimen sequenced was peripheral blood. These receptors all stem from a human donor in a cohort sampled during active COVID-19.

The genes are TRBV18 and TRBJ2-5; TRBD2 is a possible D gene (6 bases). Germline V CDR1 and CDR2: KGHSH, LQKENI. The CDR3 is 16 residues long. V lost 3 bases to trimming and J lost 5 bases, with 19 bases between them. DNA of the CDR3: TGTGCCAGCTCACCGGCTACCCGCGCAGGAGGGGAGACCCAGTACTTC. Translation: CASSPATRAGGETQYF.

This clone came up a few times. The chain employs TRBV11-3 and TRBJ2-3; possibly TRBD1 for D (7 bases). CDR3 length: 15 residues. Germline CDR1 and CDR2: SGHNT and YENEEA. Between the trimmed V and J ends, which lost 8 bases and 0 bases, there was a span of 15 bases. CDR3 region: CASSGGGGSTDTQYF. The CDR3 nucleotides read TGTGCCAGCTCCGGAGGAGGGGGCAGCACAGATACGCAGTATTTT.

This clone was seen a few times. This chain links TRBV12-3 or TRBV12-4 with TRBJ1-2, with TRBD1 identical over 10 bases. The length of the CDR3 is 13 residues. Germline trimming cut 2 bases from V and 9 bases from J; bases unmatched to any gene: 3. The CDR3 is CASSLWDRGSYTF. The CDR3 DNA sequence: TGTGCCAGCAGTTTATGGGACAGGGGAAGCTACACCTTC.

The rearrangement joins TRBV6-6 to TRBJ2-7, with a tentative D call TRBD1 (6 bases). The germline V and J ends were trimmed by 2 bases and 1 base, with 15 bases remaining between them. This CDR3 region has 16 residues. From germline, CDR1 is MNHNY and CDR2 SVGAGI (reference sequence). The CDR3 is CASSYGPGQTSYEQYF. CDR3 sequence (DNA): TGTGCCAGCAGTTACGGGCCGGGACAAACGTCCTACGAGCAGTACTTC.

The CDR3 loop is CASSLGQATTNEKLFF. The CDR3, as DNA: TGTGCCAGCAGCTTAGGGCAGGCGACAACTAATGAAAAACTGTTTTTT. The rearrangement links TRBV7-9 to TRBJ1-4; no firm D call. This CDR3 is 16 amino acids long. CDR1 SEHNR and CDR2 FQNEAQ come from the germline V gene (reference sequence). Trimming cost V 1 base and J 0 bases, with 9 bases left between them.

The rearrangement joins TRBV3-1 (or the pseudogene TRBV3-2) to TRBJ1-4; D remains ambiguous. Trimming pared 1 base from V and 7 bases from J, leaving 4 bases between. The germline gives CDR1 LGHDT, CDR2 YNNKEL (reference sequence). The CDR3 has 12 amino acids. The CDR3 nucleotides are TGTGCCAGCAGCCAAGGGGCTGAAAAACTGTTTTTT. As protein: CASSQGAEKLFF.

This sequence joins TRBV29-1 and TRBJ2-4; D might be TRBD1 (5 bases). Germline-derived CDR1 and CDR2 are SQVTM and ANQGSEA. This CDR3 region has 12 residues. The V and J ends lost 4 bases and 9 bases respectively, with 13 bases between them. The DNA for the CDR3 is TGCAGCGTTGGCAACCGAAGGGGCATTCAGTACTTC. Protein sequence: CSVGNRRGIQYF.

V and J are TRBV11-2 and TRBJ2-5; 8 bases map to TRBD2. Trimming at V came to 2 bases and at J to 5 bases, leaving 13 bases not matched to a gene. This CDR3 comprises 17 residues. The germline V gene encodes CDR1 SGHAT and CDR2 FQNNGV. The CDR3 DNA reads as TGTGCCAGCAGCTTAATGCGTAGCGGGGTAATTTGGGAGACCCAGTACTTC. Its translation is CASSLMRSGVIWETQYF. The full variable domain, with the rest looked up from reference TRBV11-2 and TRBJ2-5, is EAGVAQSPRYKIIEKRQSVAFWCNPISGHATLYWYQQILGQGPKLLIQFQNNGVVDDSQLPKDRFSAERLKGVDSTLKIQPAKLEDSAVYLCASSLMRSGVIWETQYFGPGTRLLVL.

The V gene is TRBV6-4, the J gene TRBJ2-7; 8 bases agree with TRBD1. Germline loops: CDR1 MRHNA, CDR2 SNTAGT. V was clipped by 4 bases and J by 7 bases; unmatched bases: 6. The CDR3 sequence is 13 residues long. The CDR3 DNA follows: TGTGCCAGCAGTGTCACCAGGGGGCTGGAGCAGTACTTC. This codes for CASSVTRGLEQYF.

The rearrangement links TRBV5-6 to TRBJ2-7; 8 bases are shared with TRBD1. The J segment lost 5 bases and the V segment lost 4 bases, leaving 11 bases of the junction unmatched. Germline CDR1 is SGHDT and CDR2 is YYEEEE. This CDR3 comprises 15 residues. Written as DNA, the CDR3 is TGTGCCAGCAGCCTCGGGACAGGTGGTTTCGACGAGCAGTACTTC. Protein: CASSLGTGGFDEQYF.

The CDR3 DNA is TGTGCCATCAGTGACCGGGACATTATCATACCCTATGGCTACACCTTC. Its translation is CAISDRDIIIPYGYTF. The rearrangement links TRBV10-3 to TRBJ1-2, with TRBD1 as a possible D gene (6 bases). Trimming left V 3 bases short and J 4 bases short, with 18 bases between. This CDR3 contains 16 residues. Per germline, CDR1 ENHRY and CDR2 SYGVKD.

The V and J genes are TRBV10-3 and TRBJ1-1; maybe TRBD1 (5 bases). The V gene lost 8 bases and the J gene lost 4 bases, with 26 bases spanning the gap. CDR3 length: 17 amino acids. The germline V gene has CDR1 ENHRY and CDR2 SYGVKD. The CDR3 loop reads CAIGPVVRVSQSTEAFF. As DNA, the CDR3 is TGTGCCATCGGACCGGTGGTCAGGGTATCCCAGAGCACTGAAGCTTTCTTT.

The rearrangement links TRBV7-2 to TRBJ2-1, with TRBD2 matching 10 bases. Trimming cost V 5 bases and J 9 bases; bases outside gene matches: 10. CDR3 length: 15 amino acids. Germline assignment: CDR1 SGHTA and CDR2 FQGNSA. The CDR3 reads CASSVTSGVPTEQFF. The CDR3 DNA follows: TGTGCCAGCAGCGTTACTAGCGGGGTGCCTACTGAGCAGTTCTTC.

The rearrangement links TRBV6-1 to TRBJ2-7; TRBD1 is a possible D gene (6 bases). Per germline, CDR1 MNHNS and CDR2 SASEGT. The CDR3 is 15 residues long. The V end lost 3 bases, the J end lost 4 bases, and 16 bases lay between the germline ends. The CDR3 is CASSDHPQGRYEQYF. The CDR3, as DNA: TGTGCCAGCAGTGACCACCCACAGGGAAGATACGAGCAGTACTTC.

The CDR3 spells CASSSGTSGGATDTQYF. DNA for the CDR3: TGCGCCAGCAGCTCCGGGACTAGCGGGGGGGCAACAGATACGCAGTATTTT. The chain has TRBV5-1 and TRBJ2-3; TRBD2 agrees at 16 bases. Losses at the gene ends were 3 bases for V and 3 bases for J; bases not matched to a gene: 4. From germline, CDR1 is SGHRS and CDR2 YFSETQ. The CDR3 length is 17 residues.

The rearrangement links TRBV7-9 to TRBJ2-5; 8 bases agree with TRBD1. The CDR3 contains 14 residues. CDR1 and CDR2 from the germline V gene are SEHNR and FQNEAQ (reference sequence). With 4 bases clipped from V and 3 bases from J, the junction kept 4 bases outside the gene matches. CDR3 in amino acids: CASSSPGQEETQYF. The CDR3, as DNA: TGTGCCAGCAGCTCGCCGGGACAGGAAGAGACCCAGTACTTC.

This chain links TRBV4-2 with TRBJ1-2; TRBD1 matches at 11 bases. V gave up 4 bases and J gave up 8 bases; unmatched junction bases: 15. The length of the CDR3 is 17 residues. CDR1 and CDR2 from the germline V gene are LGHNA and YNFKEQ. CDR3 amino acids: CASSPTGQGVRWEGYTF. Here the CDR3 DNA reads TGTGCCAGCAGCCCAACGGGACAGGGGGTAAGGTGGGAAGGCTACACCTTC.

The DNA for the CDR3 is TGTGCCAGCAGCTTATCTATCTCTGGAAACACCATATATTTT. It encodes CASSLSISGNTIYF. The rearrangement uses TRBV7-9 and TRBJ1-3, with no clear D. This CDR3 comprises 14 residues. V gave up 2 bases and J gave up 0 bases, with 5 bases separating them. Germline CDR1 and CDR2: SEHNR and FQNEAQ (reference sequence). Combining the CDR3 with reference TRBV7-9 and TRBJ1-3 gives the whole variable domain DTGVSQNPRHKITKRGQNVTFRCDPISEHNRLYWYRQTLGQGPEFLTYFQNEAQLEKSRLLSDRFSAERPKGSFSTLEIQRTEQGDSAMYLCASSLSISGNTIYFGEGSWLTVV.

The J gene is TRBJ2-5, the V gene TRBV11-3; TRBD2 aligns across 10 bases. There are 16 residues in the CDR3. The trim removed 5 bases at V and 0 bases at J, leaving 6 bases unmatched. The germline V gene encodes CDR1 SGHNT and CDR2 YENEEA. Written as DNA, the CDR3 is TGTGCCAGCAGCGCTAGCGGGGGCTCGTACCAAGAGACCCAGTACTTC. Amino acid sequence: CASSASGGSYQETQYF. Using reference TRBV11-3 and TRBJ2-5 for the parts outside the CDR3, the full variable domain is EAGVVQSPRYKIIEKKQPVAFWCNPISGHNTLYWYLQNLGQGPELLIRYENEEAVDDSQLPKDRFSAERLKGVDSTLKIQPAELGDSAVYLCASSASGGSYQETQYFGPGTRLLVL.

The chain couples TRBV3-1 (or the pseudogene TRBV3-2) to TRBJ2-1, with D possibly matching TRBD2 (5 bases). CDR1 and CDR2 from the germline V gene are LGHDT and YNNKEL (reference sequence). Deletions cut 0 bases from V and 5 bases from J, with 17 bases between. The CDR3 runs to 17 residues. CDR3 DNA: TGTGCCAGCAGCCAAGAACCTAGCCTCAGCTTCGACAATGAGCAGTTCTTC. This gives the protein CASSQEPSLSFDNEQFF.

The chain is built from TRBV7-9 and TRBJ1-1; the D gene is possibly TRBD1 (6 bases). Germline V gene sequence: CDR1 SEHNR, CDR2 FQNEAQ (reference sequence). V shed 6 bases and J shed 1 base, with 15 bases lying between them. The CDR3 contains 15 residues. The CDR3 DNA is TGTGCCAGCAGACTAGGACAGCTGACGAACACTGAAGCTTTCTTT. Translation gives CASRLGQLTNTEAFF.

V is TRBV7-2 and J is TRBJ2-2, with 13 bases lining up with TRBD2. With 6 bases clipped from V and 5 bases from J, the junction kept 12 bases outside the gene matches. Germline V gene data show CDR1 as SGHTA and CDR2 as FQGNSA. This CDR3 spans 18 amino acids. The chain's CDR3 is CASSYGTSGAPGTGELFF. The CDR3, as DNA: TGTGCCAGCAGTTACGGGACTAGCGGGGCCCCGGGGACCGGGGAGCTGTTTTTT. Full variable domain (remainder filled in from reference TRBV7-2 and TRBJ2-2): GAGVSQSPSNKVTEKGKDVELRCDPISGHTALYWYRQSLGQGLEFLIYFQGNSAPDKSGLPSDRFSAERTGGSVSTLTIQRTQQEDSAVYLCASSYGTSGAPGTGELFFGEGSRLTVL.

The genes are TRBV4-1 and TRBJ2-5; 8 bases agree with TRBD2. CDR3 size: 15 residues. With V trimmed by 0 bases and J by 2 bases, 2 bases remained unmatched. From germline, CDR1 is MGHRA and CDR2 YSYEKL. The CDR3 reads CASSQETGGQETQYF. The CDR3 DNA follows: TGCGCCAGCAGCCAAGAAACGGGGGGGCAAGAGACCCAGTACTTC.

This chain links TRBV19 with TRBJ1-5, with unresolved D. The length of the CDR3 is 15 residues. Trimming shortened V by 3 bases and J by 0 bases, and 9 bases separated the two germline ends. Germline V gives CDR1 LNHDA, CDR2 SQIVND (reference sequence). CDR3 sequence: CASSISGYSNQPQHF. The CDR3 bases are TGTGCCAGTAGTATCTCGGGATATAGCAATCAGCCCCAGCATTTT.